This passage covers 2 T cell receptor beta chains from one sample sequenced in a study of blood T cell repertoires in COVID-19. The method was immunoSEQ multiplex PCR; TCRdb's version includes in-frame clones alone and lacks a portion of them. The sample comprises fewer than 150,000 clones, around 87% of which are singletons, and less than 6.5% rests with the top ten. Sequenced: peripheral blood. The receptors were gathered from a human donor in a cohort sampled during active COVID-19.

This rearrangement joins TRBV15 to TRBJ1-1, with TRBD1 matching over 7 bases. The CDR3 runs to 13 residues. Germline CDR1 is LNHNV and CDR2 is YYDKDF (reference sequence). V shed 3 bases, J shed 5 bases, and the junction held 3 bases outside the gene matches. CDR3 DNA sequence: TGTGCCACCAGCAGCTCCAGGGGGACTGAAGCTTTCTTT. It codes for CATSSSRGTEAFF. Drawing the rest from reference TRBV15 and TRBJ1-1, the complete variable domain is DAMVIQNPRYQVTQFGKPVTLSCSQTLNHNVMYWYQQKSSQAPKLLFHYYDKDFNNEADTPDNFQSRRPNTSFCFLDIRSPGLGDTAMYLCATSSSRGTEAFFGQGTRLTVV.

The rearrangement links TRBV5-6 to TRBJ1-1; TRBD1 might be the D (6 bases). Trimming removed 2 bases from V and 1 base from J, with 9 bases in between. CDR3 size: 14 residues. Germline assignment: CDR1 SGHDT and CDR2 YYEEEE. This CDR3 reads CASSFTGRNTEAFF. Written as DNA, the CDR3 is TGTGCCAGCAGCTTTACAGGGAGGAACACTGAAGCTTTCTTT.